This passage covers 23 T cell receptor beta chains from one sample sequenced in a study of blood T cell repertoires in COVID-19. Clones were sequenced by immunoSEQ multiplex PCR, and TCRdb holds only the in-frame ones, with some missing. The repertoire includes just under 40,000 clones, approximately 85% of them detected once, and over 8.5% sits in the top ten. The sample comprised peripheral blood. The receptors were gathered from a human donor in a cohort sampled during active COVID-19.

The chain uses TRBV12-3 or TRBV12-4 and TRBJ2-5, with D maybe TRBD1 (6 bases). The CDR3 is made up of 13 amino acids. Trimming pared 6 bases from V and 7 bases from J, leaving 15 bases between. Here the CDR3 reads CASSRRQAGTQYF. Written as DNA, the CDR3 is TGTGCCAGCAGCCGTAGACAGGCGGGGACCCAGTACTTC.

V gene TRBV29-1 combines with J gene TRBJ2-3, with 11 bases fitting TRBD2. Germline V gene lookup returns CDR1 SQVTM and CDR2 ANQGSEA. CDR3 length: 14 residues. J was trimmed by 2 bases and V by 7 bases; bases with no gene match: 5. The CDR3 DNA sequence: TGCAGCGCCGGGACTAGCGGAGTCACAGATACGCAGTATTTT. This gives the protein CSAGTSGVTDTQYF.

In its sample, this clone was seen once. This chain uses TRBV5-6 with TRBJ1-2, with a tentative D call TRBD1 (5 bases). Trimming removed 0 bases at V and 2 bases at J, with 8 bases between. This CDR3 is 14 amino acids long. Germline-derived CDR1 and CDR2 are SGHDT and YYEEEE. In DNA form, the CDR3 reads TGTGCCAGCAGCTTGGATGCAGGGAACTATGGCTACACCTTC. This gives the protein CASSLDAGNYGYTF.

As for this clone: Germline is not matched at one junction end, which may reflect a read error. V usage is TRBV27 and J usage is TRBJ2-7, with 7 bases matching TRBD2. The CDR3 contains 15 residues. Germline values: CDR1 MNHEY, CDR2 SMNVEV (reference sequence). The CDR3 DNA reads as TGTGCCAGCAGTCTATCTCCGGGGGGACCGTACGAGCAGTACTTC. Translation: CASSLSPGGPYEQYF.

The genes are TRBV30 and TRBJ2-4; 8 positions match TRBD2. V dropped 0 bases and J dropped 1; count of bases not matched to a gene: 5. The CDR3 covers 16 residues. Germline V gene lookup returns CDR1 GTSNPN and CDR2 SVGIG (reference sequence). The CDR3 DNA sequence: TGTGCCTGGAGTGTAAGGCTAGCGGGCGCCAAAAACATTCAGTACTTC. Translating gives CAWSVRLAGAKNIQYF.

The chain combines TRBV3-1 (or the pseudogene TRBV3-2) with TRBJ1-1; TRBD1 is a possible D gene (6 bases). The CDR3 is made up of 16 amino acids. Per the germline V gene, CDR1 is LGHDT and CDR2 is YNNKEL (reference sequence). V lost 3 bases, J lost 0 bases, and 14 bases lay in between. Here the CDR3 reads CASSHSRTVMNTEAFF. The CDR3 coding sequence is TGTGCCAGCAGCCACTCACGGACAGTAATGAACACTGAAGCTTTCTTT.

The chain employs TRBV6-5 and TRBJ2-5; TRBD1 agrees at 9 bases. The CDR3 extends over 14 amino acids. Trimming took 4 bases from V and 4 from J; bases not matched to a gene: 4. Germline-derived CDR1 and CDR2 are MNHEY and SVGAGI. The CDR3 is CASSLQGARETQYF. In DNA, the CDR3 is TGTGCCAGCAGTTTACAGGGGGCGCGAGAGACCCAGTACTTC.

The sample holds one count of this clone. The rearrangement links TRBV7-3 to TRBJ2-3, with TRBD2 matching over 10 bases. Germline CDR1 and CDR2: SGHTA and FQGTGA. Trimming cost V 2 bases and J 1 base; bases outside gene matches: 3. The CDR3 runs 16 residues. CDR3 region: CASSLLLAGGTDTQYF. The CDR3 coding sequence is TGTGCCAGCAGCTTACTTCTAGCGGGGGGCACAGATACGCAGTATTTT.

In its sample, this clone was seen once. The V and J genes are TRBV19 and TRBJ2-4; TRBD1 aligns across 7 bases. V lost 4 bases to trimming and J lost 0 bases; unmatched junction nucleotides: 6. CDR1 LNHDA and CDR2 SQIVND come from the germline V gene (reference sequence). CDR3 length: 16 amino acids. CDR3 nucleotides: TGTGCCAGTAGTACCGGGACAGTCATAGCCAAAAACATTCAGTACTTC. Its translation is CASSTGTVIAKNIQYF.

The CDR3 loop is CASSVGTSGMLEETQYF. In DNA form, the CDR3 reads TGTGCCAGCAGCGTAGGGACTAGCGGGATGCTCGAGGAGACCCAGTACTTC. The chain joins TRBV9 to TRBJ2-5; 12 bases line up with TRBD2. V shed 0 bases, J shed 5 bases, and the junction held 8 bases outside the gene matches. The germline V gene has CDR1 SGDLS and CDR2 YYNGEE. The CDR3 consists of 17 residues.

Here the CDR3 reads CASSDRTDLNEKLFF. The CDR3 DNA reads TGTGCCAGCAGCGATCGGACAGACCTTAATGAAAAACTGTTTTTT. V is TRBV3-1 (or the pseudogene TRBV3-2) and J is TRBJ1-4, with D possibly being TRBD1 (6 bases). Trimming cost V 5 bases and J 4 bases, with 14 bases left between them. The CDR3 has 15 amino acids. CDR1 is LGHDT and CDR2 is YNNKEL in the germline V gene (reference sequence).

The chain uses TRBV27 and TRBJ1-2, with TRBD1 matching 9 bases. V lost 5 bases and J lost 7; bases outside the gene matches: 11. This CDR3 spans 15 amino acids. The V gene's germline CDR1 is MNHEY and CDR2 SMNVEV (reference sequence). The CDR3 spells CASSTTGTGFGGYTF. CDR3 nucleotide sequence: TGTGCCAGCAGTACCACCGGGACAGGGTTCGGTGGCTACACCTTC.

The genes are TRBV27 and TRBJ1-2; possible D gene TRBD1, 5 bases. CDR3 length: 14 amino acids. V gave up 3 bases and J gave up 8 bases, with 16 bases separating them. Germline CDR1 MNHEY, CDR2 SMNVEV (reference sequence). CDR3 in DNA: TGTGCCAGCAGTTTTCACGCAGGGTCGGAGGGCTACACCTTC. It specifies CASSFHAGSEGYTF.

The J gene is TRBJ2-3, the V gene TRBV5-6, with 8 bases identical to TRBD2. Germline values: CDR1 SGHDT, CDR2 YYEEEE. The CDR3 loop spans 13 amino acids. V shed 7 bases and J 3 bases; nucleotides not matched to a gene: 4. CDR3 bases: TGTGCCAGCGTCTCGGGGGGGACAGATACGCAGTATTTT. Translation: CASVSGGTDTQYF.

This clone has only one observation. The chain combines TRBV9 with TRBJ2-5; 12 nucleotides align to TRBD2. The CDR3 has 16 amino acids. V lost 4 bases, J lost 5 bases, and 9 bases stayed unmatched. Per the germline V gene, CDR1 is SGDLS and CDR2 is YYNGEE. In DNA, the CDR3 is TGTGCCAGCAGCCCCCGGCGGACTAGCGGGACTGAGACCCAGTACTTC. Translated: CASSPRRTSGTETQYF.

This clone came up once. The chain couples TRBV12-3 or TRBV12-4 to TRBJ1-2, with TRBD1 matching over 11 bases. This CDR3 is built from 13 residues. V lost 5 bases, J lost 8 bases, and 4 bases stayed unmatched. The CDR3 here is CASSLDRGLGYTF. In DNA form, the CDR3 reads TGTGCCAGCAGTCTGGACAGGGGGCTCGGCTACACCTTC.

V and J are TRBV6-5 and TRBJ1-1; a weak D match, TRBD1 (5 bases). CDR3 size: 13 residues. The ends were cut back, 3 bases at V and 3 bases at J, with 8 bases in the middle. Germline V gene sequence: CDR1 MNHEY, CDR2 SVGAGI. CDR3 sequence reads: CASSYTGDTEAFF. In nucleotides, the CDR3 is TGTGCCAGCAGTTATACGGGGGACACTGAAGCTTTCTTT.

This sequence joins TRBV27 and TRBJ1-1; D call uncertain. The CDR3 contains 13 residues. Trimming removed 5 bases from V and 0 bases from J, with 7 bases in between. CDR1 and CDR2 from the germline V gene are MNHEY and SMNVEV (reference sequence). CDR3 sequence reads: CASSAVLNTEAFF. CDR3 bases: TGTGCCAGCAGTGCGGTCCTGAACACTGAAGCTTTCTTT.

The chain recombines TRBV19 with TRBJ1-5; perhaps TRBD1 as D (6 bases). V was shortened by 1 base and J by 6 bases, with 10 bases between the two germline ends. Germline V CDR1 and CDR2: LNHDA, SQIVND (reference sequence). The CDR3 runs 14 residues. The CDR3 bases are TGTGCCAGTAGTATAGCGGCAGGGGCTCAGCCCCAGCATTTT. Its protein product is CASSIAAGAQPQHF.

The chain recombines TRBV6-4 with TRBJ2-5; TRBD1 might be the D (5 bases). The CDR3 is 16 amino acids. Germline CDR1 is MRHNA and CDR2 is SNTAGT. Between the trimmed V and J ends, which lost 4 bases and 5 bases, there was a span of 20 bases. DNA of the CDR3: TGTGCCAGCAGTGCCCCGCGGAAGGGGCGGTGGGAGACCCAGTACTTC. Translating it yields CASSAPRKGRWETQYF.

The chain has TRBV30 and TRBJ2-2; 10 bases are shared with TRBD2. Germline V gene lookup returns CDR1 GTSNPN and CDR2 SVGIG (reference sequence). J gave up 2 bases and V 0 bases, and 12 bases lay outside the gene matches. This CDR3 is 19 amino acids long. In DNA, the CDR3 is TGTGCCTGGAGTGTACGAGGTAGCGGGAGGCATCGAAACACCGGGGAGCTGTTTTTT. Translated: CAWSVRGSGRHRNTGELFF.

The chain joins TRBV4-1 to TRBJ2-3; perhaps TRBD2 as D (6 bases). CDR1 and CDR2 (germline): MGHRA, YSYEKL. Deletions cut 0 bases from V and 3 bases from J, with 16 bases between. This CDR3 has 17 amino acids. CDR3 residues: CASSQDLTRTLTDTQYF. CDR3 in DNA: TGCGCCAGCAGCCAAGATTTGACTAGAACTCTGACAGATACGCAGTATTTT.

The chain uses TRBV11-1 and TRBJ2-1; 9 bases fit TRBD2. The CDR3 is 15 residues long. Trimming took 1 base from V and 4 from J; bases not matched to a gene: 2. Germline V gene lookup returns CDR1 SGHAT and CDR2 FQDESV (reference sequence). The CDR3, as DNA: TGTGCCAGCAGCTTAGTAGCGGGAGTTTACAATGAGCAGTTCTTC. Its protein is CASSLVAGVYNEQFF.